This T cell receptor (beta chain) was sequenced during a study of blood T cell repertoires in COVID-19. The wider study: Italy, Spain and the United States were the sources of the convalescent and acute COVID-19 samples. T cells, B-cell-depleted T cells, or PBMCs provided the cDNA or gDNA that served as material.

Assignments of participants to cohorts depended upon their own reported clinical history. The germline V gene has CDR1 KGHSH and CDR2 LQKENI. The V end lost 2 bases, the J end lost 6 bases, and 16 bases lay between the germline ends. The CDR3 sequence is 16 residues long. Original processing notes: Researchers report that nucleated cell counts were estimated from reference gene primer amplification. Produced via immunoSEQ multiplex PCR; TCRdb's table is partial and in-frame only. From that table come the V and J calls and clone size; the DNA was used to work out D and trimming. The table shows over 250,000 clones, with approximately 90% occurring only once.

This receptor was taken from a man aged 40-49 years who had recovered from COVID-19. V gene TRBV18 combines with J gene TRBJ2-2; D unclear. Sequenced: PBMCs or T cells enriched from blood (not recorded which). CDR3 protein: CASSPWASAVAGELFF. DNA of the CDR3: TGTGCCAGCTCACCATGGGCCAGTGCCGTCGCCGGGGAGCTGTTTTTT.